The 19 T cell receptor beta chains presented below share a single source sample, sequenced in a study of cytomegalovirus exposure and HLA in healthy donors. The PCR employed 60 Vbeta primers together with 13 Jbeta primers. Sequencing was performed with immunoSEQ multiplex PCR; in TCRdb, only in-frame clones are kept and a portion is missing. The table lists roughly 160,000 clones, 75% of them singletons. Input material: PBMCs. Source of these receptors: a woman in her thirties or forties in good health and CMV-seropositive.

This chain connects TRBV7-8 to TRBJ2-1; TRBD1 aligns across 9 bases. CDR1 SGHVS and CDR2 FQNEAQ come from the germline V gene. The CDR3 consists of 14 residues. V lost 5 bases and J lost 5; bases outside the gene matches: 4. CDR3 nucleotides: TGTGCCAGCAGCCCTCGGGACAGGGACAATGAGCAGTTCTTC. It is translated as CASSPRDRDNEQFF.

A few counts support this clone. The chain employs TRBV19 and TRBJ2-2; a possible D gene is TRBD2 (7 bases). CDR3 length equals 15 residues. Germline values: CDR1 LNHDA, CDR2 SQIVND (reference sequence). The ends were cut back, 6 bases at V and 5 bases at J, with 16 bases in the middle. For the CDR3, the DNA is TGTGCCAGTAGATACACACGGGGGGCGACCGGGGAGCTGTTTTTT. It specifies CASRYTRGATGELFF.

This chain links TRBV6-5 with TRBJ1-1; a weak D match, TRBD1 (6 bases). CDR1 and CDR2 from the germline V gene are MNHEY and SVGAGI. The CDR3 spans 14 residues. The ends were cut back, 5 bases at V and 0 bases at J, with 10 bases in the middle. DNA for the CDR3: TGTGCCAGCAGTATTACAGGGTTGAACACTGAAGCTTTCTTT. Translated: CASSITGLNTEAFF.

The chain joins TRBV20-1 to TRBJ2-5; D possibly corresponds to TRBD2 (5 bases). This CDR3 contains 11 residues. The germline CDR1 and CDR2 sequences are DFQATT and SNEGSKA (reference sequence). Trimming shortened V by 3 bases and J by 9 bases, and 11 bases separated the two germline ends. CDR3 nucleotide sequence: TGCAGTGCTAGCCCCTCGGAGGCCCAGTACTTC. Its protein is CSASPSEAQYF.

The chain is built from TRBV7-6 and TRBJ1-5; D is perhaps TRBD1 (6 bases). V was clipped by 1 base and J by 6 bases, with 13 bases between them. From germline, CDR1 is SGHVS and CDR2 FNYEAQ. CDR3 size: 15 residues. CDR3 in DNA: TGTGCCAGCAGCTTAGGATCAGGGGACGGTCAGCCCCAGCATTTT. Translating gives CASSLGSGDGQPQHF. The variable domain in full, completed from reference TRBV7-6 and TRBJ1-5, reads GAGVSQSPRYKVTKRGQDVALRCDPISGHVSLYWYRQALGQGPEFLTYFNYEAQQDKSGLPNDRFSAERPEGSISTLTIQRTEQRDSAMYRCASSLGSGDGQPQHFGDGTRLSIL.

As DNA, the CDR3 is TGTGCCAGCAGCTCACTCGGGAGGAACTACAATGAGCAGTTCTTC. As protein: CASSSLGRNYNEQFF. The chain couples TRBV5-6 to TRBJ2-1; 7 bases are shared with TRBD2. CDR1 is SGHDT, CDR2 YYEEEE, per germline. The CDR3 extends over 15 amino acids. The V and J ends lost 3 bases and 3 bases, in that order; junction bases with no gene match: 6.

Only one count was recorded for this clone. The gene calls are TRBV10-1 and TRBJ2-2; 9 bases line up with TRBD1. Germline-derived CDR1 and CDR2 are WNHNN and SYGVQD (reference sequence). The CDR3 loop spans 16 amino acids. With V trimmed by 0 bases and J by 5 bases, 4 bases remained unmatched. The CDR3 spells CASSESRTGDTGELFF. The CDR3, as DNA: TGCGCCAGCAGTGAGTCCCGGACAGGGGATACCGGGGAGCTGTTTTTT.

This chain joins TRBV7-2 and TRBJ2-7; D not certain. The V and J ends lost 4 bases and 6 bases respectively, with 10 bases between them. Germline CDR1 reads SGHTA; CDR2 reads FQGNSA. The CDR3 sequence is 12 residues long. The CDR3, as DNA: TGTGCCAGCAGCTCGACTTGGTTCGAGCAGTACTTC. Encoded protein: CASSSTWFEQYF.

The sample holds one count of this clone. The V gene is TRBV29-1, the J gene TRBJ2-5; the D gene is possibly TRBD1 (6 bases). The CDR3 is made up of 12 amino acids. Germline V gives CDR1 SQVTM, CDR2 ANQGSEA. Trimming pared 7 bases from V and 7 bases from J, leaving 16 bases between. This chain's CDR3 is CSARQVAGTQYF. In nucleotides, the CDR3 is TGCAGCGCCAGACAGGTTGCGGGGACCCAGTACTTC.

The chain combines TRBV28 with TRBJ1-2; a weak D match, TRBD1 (6 bases). The germline CDR1 and CDR2 sequences are MDHEN and SYDVKM. CDR3 size: 15 residues. Trimming took 3 bases from V and 5 from J, leaving 16 bases between them. In nucleotides, the CDR3 is TGTGCCAGCAGTTTGAATGGGGGCGCTTGGTATGGCTACACCTTC. It is translated as CASSLNGGAWYGYTF.

This clone was observed a handful of times. This CDR3 reads CSVAEGGGNQPQHF. CDR3 nucleotide sequence: TGCAGCGTCGCGGAGGGTGGGGGCAATCAGCCCCAGCATTTT. The chain joins TRBV29-1 to TRBJ1-5; D ambiguous. Germline CDR1 and CDR2: SQVTM and ANQGSEA. The CDR3 spans 14 residues. Trimming took 6 bases from V and 2 from J, leaving 14 bases between them.

The chain recombines TRBV6-1 with TRBJ1-1, with 8 nucleotides matching TRBD1. This CDR3 is built from 14 residues. The germline CDR1 and CDR2 sequences are MNHNS and SASEGT. V trimming: 6 bases; J trimming: 1 base; junction bases outside the gene matches: 4. Here the CDR3 reads CASRLGQENTEAFF. The CDR3 nucleotides read TGTGCCAGCAGGCTGGGACAGGAGAACACTGAAGCTTTCTTT.

Turning to this clone: The junction does not match germline at one end; this may be a read error. The chain employs TRBV10-3 and TRBJ2-3; 11 nucleotides line up with TRBD2. The germline CDR1 and CDR2 sequences are ENHRY and SYGVKD. The CDR3 consists of 10 residues. This CDR3 is CATGTSGVTF. The CDR3 DNA is TGTGCCACGGGGACTAGCGGAGTCACGTTT.

J is TRBJ2-1 and V is TRBV9, with D tentatively TRBD2 (5 bases). The germline CDR1 and CDR2 sequences are SGDLS and YYNGEE. CDR3 size: 13 residues. V lost 0 bases and J 7 bases, leaving 8 bases between the germline ends. The CDR3 sequence: CASSVGGINEQFF. The CDR3 DNA follows: TGTGCCAGCAGCGTAGGAGGGATAAATGAGCAGTTCTTC.

This rearrangement joins TRBV19 to TRBJ2-1; the match to TRBD1 covers 11 bases. The J segment lost 9 bases and the V segment lost 6 bases, leaving 13 bases of the junction unmatched. In germline, CDR1 is LNHDA, CDR2 SQIVND (reference sequence). This CDR3 spans 16 amino acids. CDR3 residues: CASRRRRTGGFPEQFF. Here the CDR3 DNA reads TGTGCCAGTAGGCGGAGGAGGACAGGGGGCTTTCCTGAGCAGTTCTTC.

The V call is TRBV2, the J call TRBJ1-2, with 7 bases aligning to TRBD1. The V gene's germline CDR1 is SNHLY and CDR2 FYNNEI. The CDR3 is 14 amino acids. V dropped 6 bases and J dropped 4; count of bases not matched to a gene: 8. CDR3 protein: CASSLDRLPYGYTF. In DNA form, the CDR3 reads TGTGCCAGCAGCTTGGACAGGCTCCCCTATGGCTACACCTTC.

This rearrangement joins TRBV9 to TRBJ1-4, with a possible D match to TRBD1 (6 bases). Deletions cut 4 bases from V and 5 bases from J, with 18 bases between. Germline V gene lookup returns CDR1 SGDLS and CDR2 YYNGEE. This CDR3 has 16 residues. The CDR3 region is CASSSGQPGGNEKLFF. CDR3 in DNA: TGTGCCAGCAGCTCAGGACAGCCGGGGGGAAATGAAAAACTGTTTTTT. Supplemented by reference TRBV9 and TRBJ1-4, the full variable domain reads DSGVTQTPKHLITATGQRVTLRCSPRSGDLSVYWYQQSLDQGLQFLIQYYNGEERAKGNILERFSAQQFPDLHSELNLSSLELGDSALYFCASSSGQPGGNEKLFFGSGTQLSVL.

The chain carries TRBV5-4 and TRBJ2-7, with TRBD2 identical over 8 bases. This CDR3 spans 19 amino acids. The V segment lost 3 bases and the J segment 4 bases; nucleotides outside the gene matches: 21. Germline-derived CDR1 and CDR2 are SGHNT and YYREEE (reference sequence). DNA of the CDR3: TGTGCCAGCAGCTCGTGGCTTCCCATAACTAGCGGAGGGGAGTACGAGCAGTACTTC. Translating gives CASSSWLPITSGGEYEQYF.

The gene calls are TRBV28 and TRBJ2-3, with a tentative D call TRBD2 (6 bases). The CDR3 covers 16 residues. Trimming pared 4 bases from V and 0 bases from J, leaving 14 bases between. From germline, CDR1 is MDHEN and CDR2 SYDVKM. The CDR3 nucleotides are TGTGCCAGCAGTTCTATCGGGGCGGGAAGCACAGATACGCAGTATTTT. This gives the protein CASSSIGAGSTDTQYF.